The 11 T cell receptor beta chains given below trace back to one sample, sequenced in a study of cytomegalovirus exposure and HLA in healthy donors. 13 Jbeta primers and 60 Vbeta primers were used for the PCR. This table comes from immunoSEQ multiplex PCR, and its TCRdb copy is limited to in-frame clones, with some not included. Among around 220,000 clones listed, around 79% were seen once. The source material was PBMCs. The receptors come from a man younger than 35 in good health and CMV-seronegative.

The V gene is TRBV4-2, the J gene TRBJ2-7, with 8 bases fitting TRBD2. Germline CDR1 LGHNA, CDR2 YNFKEQ. This CDR3 contains 20 residues. After removal of 1 base from V and 0 bases from J, the junction contained 17 bases not matched to a gene. The CDR3 protein is CASSQGGGDGGGGPSYEQYF. Written as DNA, the CDR3 is TGTGCCAGCAGCCAAGGAGGAGGGGACGGCGGCGGGGGGCCCTCCTACGAGCAGTACTTC.

The gene calls are TRBV7-2 and TRBJ2-7, with TRBD1 matching over 10 bases. The CDR3 is 15 amino acids. Germline values: CDR1 SGHTA, CDR2 FQGNSA. Trimming removed 3 bases from V and 2 bases from J; junction bases left unmatched: 4. CDR3 coding DNA: TGTGCCAGCAGCTTCACCGGGACAGGGGCCTACGAGCAGTACTTC. Its protein is CASSFTGTGAYEQYF. The whole variable domain, remainder taken from reference TRBV7-2 and TRBJ2-7, is GAGVSQSPSNKVTEKGKDVELRCDPISGHTALYWYRQSLGQGLEFLIYFQGNSAPDKSGLPSDRFSAERTGGSVSTLTIQRTQQEDSAVYLCASSFTGTGAYEQYFGPGTRLTVT.

The chain is built from TRBV2 and TRBJ2-7; 7 nucleotides align to TRBD2. The V gene's germline CDR1 is SNHLY and CDR2 FYNNEI. The junction had 3 bases not matched to a gene; V was cut back by 8 bases and J by 2 bases. This CDR3 region has 12 residues. CDR3 nucleotide sequence: TGTGCCAGCGCCAGCGGGGCCTACGAGCAGTACTTC. It codes for CASASGAYEQYF.

A single count supports this clone. This chain links TRBV2 with TRBJ1-4; a possible D gene is TRBD1 (6 bases). The CDR3 has 12 amino acids. Trimming removed 7 bases from V and 7 bases from J, with 10 bases in between. Germline CDR1 is SNHLY and CDR2 is FYNNEI. The CDR3 loop reads CASKQGSEKLFF. In nucleotides, the CDR3 is TGTGCCAGCAAACAGGGAAGTGAAAAACTGTTTTTT.

The V and J genes are TRBV13 and TRBJ1-1, with 7 bases identical to TRBD1. CDR1 and CDR2 (germline): PRHDT, FYEKMQ (reference sequence). Trimming at V came to 5 bases and at J to 1 base, leaving 16 bases not matched to a gene. This CDR3 has 18 residues. CDR3 in DNA: TGTGCCAGCAGCGACTTCTTGGGACAGAACCTAAAGAACACTGAAGCTTTCTTT. This translates into CASSDFLGQNLKNTEAFF.

A note on this clone: One end of the junction does not line up with germline, which may come from a read error. The genes are TRBV15 and TRBJ2-1; the match to TRBD1 covers 7 bases. The germline V gene has CDR1 LNHNV and CDR2 YYDKDF (reference sequence). The CDR3 spans 16 residues. The CDR3 DNA reads as TGTGCCACCAGCAGGACCCGGGACAGCTCCCACAATGAGCAGTTCTTC. Protein: CATSRTRDSSHNEQFF.

The chain recombines TRBV4-3 with TRBJ1-1, with D perhaps matching TRBD1 (5 bases). The CDR3 spans 14 residues. The germline V gene has CDR1 LGHNA and CDR2 YSLEER. Trimming cost V 1 base and J 3 bases, with 9 bases left between them. The CDR3 bases are TGCGCCAGCAGCCAAGTTTCAGGGCACACTGAAGCTTTCTTT. Translating gives CASSQVSGHTEAFF.

The J gene is TRBJ2-5, the V gene TRBV7-6; a possible D gene is TRBD1 (6 bases). Germline V gives CDR1 SGHVS, CDR2 FNYEAQ. Trimming took off 4 bases at V and 2 bases at J, with 23 bases between the two ends. The CDR3 is made up of 18 amino acids. Here the CDR3 DNA reads TGTGCCAGCAGCTGTGATGTATGGGGGCGAGGACTTCAAGAGACCCAGTACTTC. Translated, it gives CASSCDVWGRGLQETQYF.

The rearrangement uses TRBV18 and TRBJ1-1; D is undetermined. Germline CDR1 reads KGHSH; CDR2 reads LQKENI. The CDR3 has 13 residues. V was shortened by 2 bases and J by 1 base, with 5 bases between the two germline ends. The CDR3 reads CASSPEGNTEAFF. CDR3 bases: TGTGCCAGCTCACCAGAGGGGAACACTGAAGCTTTCTTT.

V and J are TRBV6-1 and TRBJ1-1, with 9 bases identical to TRBD1. CDR1 is MNHNS, CDR2 SASEGT, per germline. The J segment lost 6 bases and the V segment lost 6 bases, leaving 5 bases of the junction unmatched. The CDR3 is 13 residues long. CDR3 DNA sequence: TGTGCCAGCAGACCTACAGGGGGCGCTGAAGCTTTCTTT. It codes for CASRPTGGAEAFF.

V usage is TRBV7-8 and J usage is TRBJ2-7, with 8 nucleotides matching TRBD2. The CDR3 spans 14 residues. After removal of 6 bases from V and 7 bases from J, the junction contained 11 bases not matched to a gene. The germline CDR1 and CDR2 sequences are SGHVS and FQNEAQ. The CDR3 nucleotides are TGTGCCAGCAGTTGGGGACTAGAGTCGGGTGAGCAGTACTTC. It specifies CASSWGLESGEQYF. The full variable domain, in which reference TRBV7-8 and TRBJ2-7 provide the parts outside the CDR3, is GAGVSQSPRYKVAKRGQDVALRCDPISGHVSLFWYQQALGQGPEFLTYFQNEAQLDKSGLPSDRFFAERPEGSVSTLKIQRTQQEDSAVYLCASSWGLESGEQYFGPGTRLTVT.